Each of the 10 T cell receptor beta chains below was sequenced from the same sample in a study of cytomegalovirus exposure and HLA in healthy donors. The study ran its PCR with 60 Vbeta and 13 Jbeta primers. Clones were read by immunoSEQ multiplex PCR, and TCRdb kept only the in-frame ones, dropping some. The table has about 200,000 clones, roughly three quarters seen once. Sequencing input: PBMCs. Receptors were obtained from a male donor in good health and CMV-seropositive.

The rearrangement joins TRBV6-1 to TRBJ2-2, with TRBD2 matching 7 bases. The CDR3 is 14 residues long. Germline V gene data show CDR1 as MNHNS and CDR2 as SASEGT. The V and J ends lost 11 bases and 4 bases, in that order; junction bases with no gene match: 10. Here the CDR3 DNA reads TGTGCCGGCACACGGGGGGTTGGCACCGGGGAGCTGTTTTTT. This sequence encodes CAGTRGVGTGELFF.

The chain employs TRBV7-9 and TRBJ2-7; D is possibly TRBD1 (6 bases). Germline CDR1 is SEHNR and CDR2 is FQNEAQ (reference sequence). The V end lost 5 bases, the J end lost 2 bases, and 13 bases lay between the germline ends. The CDR3 totals 14 residues. CDR3 residues: CASSLAGTPYEQYF. For the CDR3, the DNA is TGTGCCAGCAGCCTGGCCGGGACACCCTACGAGCAGTACTTC.

V usage is TRBV9 and J usage is TRBJ1-4; D is undetermined. V lost 0 bases and J 4 bases, leaving 10 bases between the germline ends. This CDR3 has 15 residues. Germline lookup yields CDR1 SGDLS and CDR2 YYNGEE. The CDR3 coding sequence is TGTGCCAGCAGCGTAGGGACTCCCTTTAATGAAAAACTGTTTTTT. This sequence encodes CASSVGTPFNEKLFF.

J is TRBJ2-5 and V is TRBV7-2; D is undetermined. The CDR3 has 15 amino acids. CDR1 is SGHTA and CDR2 is FQGNSA in the germline V gene. V lost 8 bases to trimming and J lost 1 base, with 17 bases between them. CDR3 region: CASVPPPLAQETQYF. In DNA, the CDR3 is TGTGCCAGCGTGCCGCCCCCATTGGCCCAAGAGACCCAGTACTTC.

The CDR3 loop is CASRPGQYIATNEKLFF. The CDR3 DNA reads TGCGCCAGCCGCCCGGGACAATACATTGCAACTAATGAAAAACTGTTTTTT. The V call is TRBV5-1, the J call TRBJ1-4; D perhaps matches TRBD1 (6 bases). Between the trimmed V and J ends, which lost 7 bases and 0 bases, there was a span of 19 bases. This CDR3 comprises 17 residues. The germline gives CDR1 SGHRS, CDR2 YFSETQ.

The chain has TRBV27 and TRBJ2-1; D might be TRBD1 (6 bases). V was pared by 7 bases and J by 8 bases, with 21 bases between. There are 15 residues in the CDR3. Germline CDR1 MNHEY, CDR2 SMNVEV (reference sequence). The CDR3 nucleotides read TGTGCCAGCACCGGCAGGGACCTCCCAGGGGATGAGCAGTTCTTC. This sequence encodes CASTGRDLPGDEQFF.

This chain connects TRBV7-2 to TRBJ1-5; maybe TRBD1 (6 bases). This CDR3 contains 15 residues. CDR1 is SGHTA, CDR2 FQGNSA, per germline. Trimming removed 1 base at V and 4 bases at J, with 11 bases between. CDR3 sequence: CASSLGGQANQPQHF. CDR3 nucleotides: TGTGCCAGCAGCTTAGGGGGGCAGGCGAATCAGCCCCAGCATTTT. Full variable domain (outside the CDR3, taken from reference TRBV7-2 and TRBJ1-5): GAGVSQSPSNKVTEKGKDVELRCDPISGHTALYWYRQSLGQGLEFLIYFQGNSAPDKSGLPSDRFSAERTGGSVSTLTIQRTQQEDSAVYLCASSLGGQANQPQHFGDGTRLSIL.

The CDR3, as DNA: TGTGCCAGCAGTCTGGACAGGGGCGGGCGGCAAGAGACCCAGTACTTC. Its translation is CASSLDRGGRQETQYF. The rearrangement uses TRBV2 and TRBJ2-5; TRBD1 agrees at 9 bases. CDR1 SNHLY and CDR2 FYNNEI come from the germline V gene. CDR3 length: 16 amino acids. J lost 2 bases, V lost 5 bases, and 9 bases had no gene match. Drawing the rest from reference TRBV2 and TRBJ2-5, the complete variable domain is EPEVTQTPSHQVTQMGQEVILRCVPISNHLYFYWYRQILGQKVEFLVSFYNNEISEKSEIFDDQFSVERPDGSNFTLKIRSTKLEDSAMYFCASSLDRGGRQETQYFGPGTRLLVL.

The chain carries TRBV5-6 and TRBJ2-7; possibly TRBD1 for D (5 bases). The germline CDR1 and CDR2 sequences are SGHDT and YYEEEE. Trimming took 0 bases from V and 13 from J, leaving 17 bases between them. This CDR3 contains 13 residues. CDR3 sequence: CASSLGPEDSKYF. The CDR3 DNA reads TGTGCCAGCAGCTTGGGGCCGGAAGACAGCAAATACTTC.

The rearrangement joins TRBV21-1 to TRBJ2-3; the table's D call of TRBD1 was not tested on the DNA. TRBV21-1 constitutes a pseudogene. CDR3 size: 17 residues. CDR3 sequence: CASGLSPWGPHTDTQYF. CDR3 DNA: TGTGCCAGCGGTCTATCACCCTGGGGGCCCCACACAGATACGCAGTATTTT.